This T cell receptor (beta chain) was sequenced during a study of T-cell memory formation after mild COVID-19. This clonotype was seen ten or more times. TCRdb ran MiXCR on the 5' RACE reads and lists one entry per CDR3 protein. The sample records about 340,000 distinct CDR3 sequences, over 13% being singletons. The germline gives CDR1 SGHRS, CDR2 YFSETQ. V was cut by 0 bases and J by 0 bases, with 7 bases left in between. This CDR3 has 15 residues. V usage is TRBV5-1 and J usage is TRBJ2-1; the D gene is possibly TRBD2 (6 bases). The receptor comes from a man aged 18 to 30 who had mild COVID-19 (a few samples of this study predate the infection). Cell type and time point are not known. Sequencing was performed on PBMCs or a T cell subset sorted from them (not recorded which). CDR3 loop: CASSLDGSSYNEQFF. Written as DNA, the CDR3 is TGCGCCAGCAGCTTGGACGGGAGCTCCTACAATGAGCAGTTCTTC.